This T cell receptor (beta chain) was sequenced in a study of shared clonotypes between healthy human individuals. At the level of the study: Per donor, three plates held CD4 naive cells, three held CD4 memory, two held CD8 naive and one held CD8 memory.

Study results and limitations: Represented genetic and exposure-history diversity was restricted by having few donors. Only blood samples were collected, and tissue repertoires likely differ.

CDR1 and CDR2 from the germline V gene are MNHNS and SASEGT. The CDR3 loop spans 15 amino acids. The V and J ends lost 7 bases and 2 bases respectively, with 15 bases between them. Only CD45RO-negative cells positively selected for CCR7 counted as naive CD8 cells, so terminally differentiated effector memory CD45RA+ cells were excluded. An approximately 200 ng quantity of DNA, 25,000 to 35,000 T cell genomes, went into the sorted-subset replicate PCRs. Using immunoSEQ multiplex PCR, the repertoire was profiled, and TCRdb retains in-frame clones only, with some absent. This sample has roughly 2.1 million clones, with 85% to 95% found just once. On this clone: The antigen is undetermined.

V usage is TRBV6-1 and J usage is TRBJ2-1; D is undetermined. This receptor was identified in a young man in good health. Some clones in this sample may be carry-over from other donors' samples. The sequencing sample was made of naive CD8+ T cells from PBMCs. CDR3 loop: CASTVFEEPYNEQFF. CDR3 coding DNA: TGTGCCAGCACTGTGTTTGAGGAACCCTACAATGAGCAGTTCTTC.